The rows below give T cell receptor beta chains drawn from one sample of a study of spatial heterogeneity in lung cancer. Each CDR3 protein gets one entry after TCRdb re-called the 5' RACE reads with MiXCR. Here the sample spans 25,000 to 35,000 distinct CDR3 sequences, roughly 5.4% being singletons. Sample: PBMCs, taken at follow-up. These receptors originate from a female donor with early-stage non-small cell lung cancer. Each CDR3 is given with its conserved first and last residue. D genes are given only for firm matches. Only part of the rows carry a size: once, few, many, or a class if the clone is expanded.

CDR3: CASSLRGQKTQYF; DNA: TGTGCCAGCAGTCTCAGGGGGCAAAAGACCCAGTACTTC; V: TRBV12-3/TRBV12-4; J: TRBJ2-5; size: .; D: TRBD1
CDR3: CASSRLGTSGREQFF; DNA: TGTGCCAGCAGTCGCTTAGGGACTAGCGGGAGGGAGCAGTTCTTC; V: TRBV27; J: TRBJ2-1; size: many; D: TRBD2
CDR3: CATSRDLNYLYNEQFF; DNA: TGTGCCACCAGCAGAGATTTAAACTACCTCTACAATGAGCAGTTCTTC; V: TRBV15; J: TRBJ2-1; size: many; D: .
CDR3: CSARDGSGTDTQYF; DNA: TGCAGTGCTAGAGACGGGAGTGGCACAGATACGCAGTATTTT; V: TRBV20-1; J: TRBJ2-3; size: .; D: .
CDR3: CASSRGFSQYF; DNA: TGTGCCAGCAGTCGCGGGTTTAGCCAGTACTTC; V: TRBV6-2/TRBV6-3; J: TRBJ2-5; size: many; D: .
CDR3: CASSPGLFGTEAFF; DNA: TGTGCCAGCAGCCCGGGTCTCTTCGGCACTGAAGCTTTCTTT; V: TRBV12-3/TRBV12-4; J: TRBJ1-1; size: .; D: .
CDR3: CASSPWIGGTNTEAFF; DNA: TGCGCCAGCAGCCCTTGGATAGGGGGCACGAACACTGAAGCTTTCTTT; V: TRBV5-1; J: TRBJ1-1; size: many; D: TRBD1
CDR3: CAISDGTPTYEQYF; DNA: TGTGCCATCAGTGACGGGACGCCGACCTACGAGCAGTACTTC; V: TRBV10-3; J: TRBJ2-7; size: many; D: .
CDR3: CASSQDPSGGDTDTQYF; DNA: TGTGCCAGCAGCCAAGATCCCAGCGGGGGGGACACAGATACGCAGTATTTT; V: TRBV4-2; J: TRBJ2-3; size: medium-sized; D: TRBD2
CDR3: CASKGSVDEKLFF; DNA: TGTGCCTCCAAGGGCTCGGTAGATGAAAAACTGTTTTTT; V: TRBV6-5; J: TRBJ1-4; size: few; D: .
CDR3: CATSDPSGTGTGELFF; DNA: TGTGCCACCAGTGATCCCTCCGGGACAGGGACCGGGGAGCTGTTTTTT; V: TRBV24-1; J: TRBJ2-2; size: .; D: TRBD1
CDR3: CSARAANRGAGELFF; DNA: TGCAGTGCTAGAGCTGCAAATAGGGGGGCCGGGGAGCTGTTTTTT; V: TRBV20-1; J: TRBJ2-2; size: many; D: .